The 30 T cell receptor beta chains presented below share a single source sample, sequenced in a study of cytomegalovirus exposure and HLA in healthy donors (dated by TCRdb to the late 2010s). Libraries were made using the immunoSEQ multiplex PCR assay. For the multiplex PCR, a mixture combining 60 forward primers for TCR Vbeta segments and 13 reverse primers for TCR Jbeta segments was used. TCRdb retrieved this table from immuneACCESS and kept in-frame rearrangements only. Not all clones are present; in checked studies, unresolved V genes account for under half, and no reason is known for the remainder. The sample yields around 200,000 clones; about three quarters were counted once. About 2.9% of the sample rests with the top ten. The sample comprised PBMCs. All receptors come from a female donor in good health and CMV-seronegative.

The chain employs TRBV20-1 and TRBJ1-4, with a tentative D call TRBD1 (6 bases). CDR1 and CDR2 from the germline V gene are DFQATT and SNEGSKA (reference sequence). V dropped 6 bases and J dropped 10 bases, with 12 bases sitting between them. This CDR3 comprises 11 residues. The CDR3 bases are TGCAGTGCGACGGACAGTGGAAAACTGTTTTTT. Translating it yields CSATDSGKLFF.

The DNA of the CDR3 is TGTGCCATCAGTGGGACAGGCGGCTCTGGGGCCAACGTCCTGACTTTC. Its protein is CAISGTGGSGANVLTF. The gene calls are TRBV10-3 and TRBJ2-6; 7 positions match TRBD1. The germline CDR1 and CDR2 sequences are ENHRY and SYGVKD. CDR3 size: 16 residues. J was trimmed by 0 bases and V by 4 bases; bases with no gene match: 3.

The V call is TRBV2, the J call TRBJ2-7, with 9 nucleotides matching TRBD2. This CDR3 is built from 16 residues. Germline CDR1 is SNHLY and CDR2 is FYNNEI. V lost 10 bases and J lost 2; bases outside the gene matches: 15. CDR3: CATAFDSGSLTYEQYF. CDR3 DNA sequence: TGTGCCACGGCTTTTGATAGCGGGAGTCTCACCTACGAGCAGTACTTC.

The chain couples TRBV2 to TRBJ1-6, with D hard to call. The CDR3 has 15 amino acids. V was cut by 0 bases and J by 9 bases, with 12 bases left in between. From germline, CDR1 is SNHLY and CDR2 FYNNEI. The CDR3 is CASSEASGLGSPLHF. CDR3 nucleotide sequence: TGTGCCAGCAGTGAAGCTTCGGGGTTGGGTTCACCCCTCCACTTT.

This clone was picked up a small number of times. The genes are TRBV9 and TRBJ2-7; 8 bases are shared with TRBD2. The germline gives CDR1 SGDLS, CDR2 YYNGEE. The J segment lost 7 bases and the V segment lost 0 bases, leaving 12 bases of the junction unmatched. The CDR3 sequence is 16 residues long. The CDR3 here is CASSVVSSGGLGEQYF. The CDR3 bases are TGTGCCAGCAGCGTAGTTTCCAGCGGGGGCCTTGGGGAGCAGTACTTC.

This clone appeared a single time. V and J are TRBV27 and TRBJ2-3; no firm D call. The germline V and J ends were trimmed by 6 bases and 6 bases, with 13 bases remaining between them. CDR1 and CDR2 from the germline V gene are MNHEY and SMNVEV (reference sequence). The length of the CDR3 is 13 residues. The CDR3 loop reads CASSPYGPDTQYF. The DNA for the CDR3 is TGTGCCAGCAGCCCTTACGGTCCCGATACGCAGTATTTT.

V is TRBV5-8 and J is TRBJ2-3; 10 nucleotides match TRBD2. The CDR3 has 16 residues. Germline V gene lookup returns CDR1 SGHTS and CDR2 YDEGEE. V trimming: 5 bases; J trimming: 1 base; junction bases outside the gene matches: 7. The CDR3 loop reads CASSFTGTSGTDTQYF. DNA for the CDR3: TGTGCCAGCAGTTTTACCGGGACTAGCGGCACAGATACGCAGTATTTT.

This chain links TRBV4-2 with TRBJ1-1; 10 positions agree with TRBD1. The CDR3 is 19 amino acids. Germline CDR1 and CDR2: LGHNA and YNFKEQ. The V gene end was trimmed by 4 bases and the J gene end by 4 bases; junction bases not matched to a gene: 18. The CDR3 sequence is CASSPRGQGGSSEVTEAFF. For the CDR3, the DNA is TGTGCCAGCAGCCCCAGAGGACAGGGGGGTAGCTCGGAGGTCACTGAAGCTTTCTTT.

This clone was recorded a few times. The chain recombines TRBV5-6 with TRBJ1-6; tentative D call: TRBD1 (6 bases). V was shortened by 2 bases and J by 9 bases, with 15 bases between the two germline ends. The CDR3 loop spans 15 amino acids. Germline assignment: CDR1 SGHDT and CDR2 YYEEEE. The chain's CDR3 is CASSFGAWDISPLHF. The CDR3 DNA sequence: TGTGCCAGCAGCTTTGGCGCGTGGGACATTTCACCCCTCCACTTT. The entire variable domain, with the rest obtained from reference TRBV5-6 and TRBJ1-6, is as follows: DAGVTQSPTHLIKTRGQQVTLRCSPKSGHDTVSWYQQALGQGPQFIFQYYEEEERQRGNFPDRFSGHQFPNYSSELNVNALLLGDSALYLCASSFGAWDISPLHFGNGTRLTVT.

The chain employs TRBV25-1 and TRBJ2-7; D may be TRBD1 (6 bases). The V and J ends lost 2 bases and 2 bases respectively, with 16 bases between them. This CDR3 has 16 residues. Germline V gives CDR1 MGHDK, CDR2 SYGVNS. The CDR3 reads CASSEAPGAVTYEQYF. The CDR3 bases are TGTGCCAGCAGTGAAGCCCCAGGGGCCGTCACCTACGAGCAGTACTTC.

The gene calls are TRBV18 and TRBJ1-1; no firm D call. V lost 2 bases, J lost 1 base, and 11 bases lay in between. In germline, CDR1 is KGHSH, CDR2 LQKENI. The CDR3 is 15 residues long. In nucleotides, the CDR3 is TGTGCCAGCTCACCAATGCGCCAGGAGAACACTGAAGCTTTCTTT. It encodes CASSPMRQENTEAFF.

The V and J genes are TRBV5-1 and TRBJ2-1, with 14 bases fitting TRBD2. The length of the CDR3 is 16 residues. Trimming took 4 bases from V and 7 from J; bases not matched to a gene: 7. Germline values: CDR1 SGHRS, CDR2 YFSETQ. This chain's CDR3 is CASSPPGLAGVNEQFF. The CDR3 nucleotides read TGCGCCAGCAGCCCCCCGGGACTAGCGGGAGTGAATGAGCAGTTCTTC.

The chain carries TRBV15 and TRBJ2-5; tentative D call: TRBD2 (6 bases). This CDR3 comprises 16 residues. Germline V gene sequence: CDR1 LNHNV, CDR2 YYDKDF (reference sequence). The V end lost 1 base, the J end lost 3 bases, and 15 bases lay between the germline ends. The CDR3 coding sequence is TGTGCCACCAGCAGAGGAGACCGGGACTCCGAAGAGACCCAGTACTTC. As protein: CATSRGDRDSEETQYF.

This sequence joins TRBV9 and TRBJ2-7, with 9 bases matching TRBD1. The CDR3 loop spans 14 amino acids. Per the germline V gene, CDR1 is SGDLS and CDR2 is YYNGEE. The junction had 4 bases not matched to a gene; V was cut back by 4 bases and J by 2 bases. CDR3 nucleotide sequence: TGTGCCAGCAGCACGGGACAGGGTGCCTACGAGCAGTACTTC. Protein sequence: CASSTGQGAYEQYF.

The CDR3 sequence is CASGSDWREQFF. As DNA, the CDR3 is TGTGCTAGTGGTTCCGACTGGAGGGAGCAGTTCTTC. The chain couples TRBV12-5 to TRBJ2-1, with a weak D call TRBD2 (5 bases). The CDR3 is 12 amino acids. Trimming removed 4 bases at V and 10 bases at J, with 11 bases between. Germline V CDR1 and CDR2: LGHNT, FRNRAP.

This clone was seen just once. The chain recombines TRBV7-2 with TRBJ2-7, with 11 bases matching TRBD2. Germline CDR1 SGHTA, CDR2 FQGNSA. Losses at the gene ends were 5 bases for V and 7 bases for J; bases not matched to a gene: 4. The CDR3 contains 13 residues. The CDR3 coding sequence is TGTGCCAGCAGCCGACTAGCGGGATGGGAGCAGTACTTC. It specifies CASSRLAGWEQYF.

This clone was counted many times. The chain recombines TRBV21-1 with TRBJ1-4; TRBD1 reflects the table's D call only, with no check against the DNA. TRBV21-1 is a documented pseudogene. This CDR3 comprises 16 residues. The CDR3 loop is CASSSQTGQGGEKLFF. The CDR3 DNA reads TGTGCCAGCAGCTCGCAAACGGGACAGGGAGGTGAAAAACTGTTTTTT.

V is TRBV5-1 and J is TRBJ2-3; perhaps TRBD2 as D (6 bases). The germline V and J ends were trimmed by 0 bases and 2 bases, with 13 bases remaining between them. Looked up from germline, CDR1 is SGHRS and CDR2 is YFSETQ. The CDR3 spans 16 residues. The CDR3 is CASSLEVSGHTDTQYF. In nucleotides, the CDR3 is TGCGCCAGCAGCTTGGAAGTTAGCGGCCACACAGATACGCAGTATTTT.

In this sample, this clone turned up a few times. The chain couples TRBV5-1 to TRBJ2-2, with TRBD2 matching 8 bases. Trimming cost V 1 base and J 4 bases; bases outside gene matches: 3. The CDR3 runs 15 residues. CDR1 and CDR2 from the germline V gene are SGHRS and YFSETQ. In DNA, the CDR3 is TGCGCCAGCAGCTTGAGCGGGAGTACCACCGGGGAGCTGTTTTTT. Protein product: CASSLSGSTTGELFF.

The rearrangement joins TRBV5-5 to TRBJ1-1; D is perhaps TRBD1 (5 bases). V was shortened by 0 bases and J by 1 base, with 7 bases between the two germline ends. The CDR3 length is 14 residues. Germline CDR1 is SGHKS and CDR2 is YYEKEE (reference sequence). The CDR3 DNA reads TGTGCCAGCAGCTTGGGACAGCCGAACACTGAAGCTTTCTTT. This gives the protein CASSLGQPNTEAFF.

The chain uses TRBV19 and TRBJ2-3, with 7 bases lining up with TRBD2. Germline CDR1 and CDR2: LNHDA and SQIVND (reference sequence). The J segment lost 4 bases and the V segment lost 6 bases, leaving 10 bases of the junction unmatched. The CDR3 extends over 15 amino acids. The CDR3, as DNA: TGTGCCAGTAGGCAATCTAGCGGAGGGTCAGATACGCAGTATTTT. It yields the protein CASRQSSGGSDTQYF.

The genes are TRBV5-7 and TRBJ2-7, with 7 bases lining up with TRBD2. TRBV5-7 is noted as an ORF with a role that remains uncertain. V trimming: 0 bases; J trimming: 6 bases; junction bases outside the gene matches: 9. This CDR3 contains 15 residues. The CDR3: CASSLVGGGMSEQYF. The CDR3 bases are TGTGCCAGCAGCTTGGTTGGGGGGGGGATGAGCGAGCAGTACTTC.

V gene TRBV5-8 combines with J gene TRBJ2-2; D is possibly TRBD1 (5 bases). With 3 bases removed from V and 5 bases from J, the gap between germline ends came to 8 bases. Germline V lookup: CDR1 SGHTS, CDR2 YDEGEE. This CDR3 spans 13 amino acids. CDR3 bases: TGTGCCAGCAGCTACCGACAGACCGGGGAGCTGTTTTTT. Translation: CASSYRQTGELFF.

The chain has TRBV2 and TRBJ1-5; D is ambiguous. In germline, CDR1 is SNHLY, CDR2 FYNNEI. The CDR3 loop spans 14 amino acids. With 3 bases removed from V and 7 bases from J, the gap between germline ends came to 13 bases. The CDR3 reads CASSDSLEGQPQHF. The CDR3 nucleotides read TGTGCCAGCAGTGATAGCCTAGAGGGACAGCCCCAGCATTTT.

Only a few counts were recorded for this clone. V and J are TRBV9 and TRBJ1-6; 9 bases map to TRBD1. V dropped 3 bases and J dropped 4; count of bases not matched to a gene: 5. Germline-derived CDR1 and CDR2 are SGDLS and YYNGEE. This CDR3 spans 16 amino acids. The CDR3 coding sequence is TGTGCCAGCAGCGGACCGGGACAGGGATATAATTCACCCCTCCACTTT. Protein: CASSGPGQGYNSPLHF.

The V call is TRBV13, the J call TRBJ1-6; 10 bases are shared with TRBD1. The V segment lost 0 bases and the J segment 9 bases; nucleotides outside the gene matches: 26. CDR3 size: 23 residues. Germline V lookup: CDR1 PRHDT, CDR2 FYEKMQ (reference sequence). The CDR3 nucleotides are TGTGCCAGCAGCTTAGGCCCCTATCCAATTACGGGACAGGGGAGAGTGGAAGGTTCACCCCTCCACTTT. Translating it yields CASSLGPYPITGQGRVEGSPLHF.

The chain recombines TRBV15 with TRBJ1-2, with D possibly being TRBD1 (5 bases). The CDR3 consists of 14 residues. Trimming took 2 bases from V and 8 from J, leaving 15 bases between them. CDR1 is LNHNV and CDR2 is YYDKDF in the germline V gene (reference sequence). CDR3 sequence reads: CATSRQGYDQGYTF. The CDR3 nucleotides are TGTGCCACCAGCAGACAGGGTTACGACCAGGGCTACACCTTC.

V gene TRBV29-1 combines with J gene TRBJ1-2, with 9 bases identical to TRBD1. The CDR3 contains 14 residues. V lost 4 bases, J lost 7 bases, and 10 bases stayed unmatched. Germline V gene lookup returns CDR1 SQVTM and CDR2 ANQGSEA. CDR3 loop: CSVAQGAQGAGYTF. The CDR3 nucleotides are TGCAGCGTTGCTCAAGGGGCACAGGGGGCTGGCTACACCTTC.

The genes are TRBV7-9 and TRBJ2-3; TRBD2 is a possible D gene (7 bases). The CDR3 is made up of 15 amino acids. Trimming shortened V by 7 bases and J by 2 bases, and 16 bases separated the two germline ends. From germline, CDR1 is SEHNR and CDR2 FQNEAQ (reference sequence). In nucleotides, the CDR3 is TGTGCCAGCACCAAATCGGGGGGCTCCACAGATACGCAGTATTTT. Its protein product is CASTKSGGSTDTQYF. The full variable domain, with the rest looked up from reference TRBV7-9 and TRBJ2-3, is DTGVSQNPRHKITKRGQNVTFRCDPISEHNRLYWYRQTLGQGPEFLTYFQNEAQLEKSRLLSDRFSAERPKGSFSTLEIQRTEQGDSAMYLCASTKSGGSTDTQYFGPGTRLTVL.

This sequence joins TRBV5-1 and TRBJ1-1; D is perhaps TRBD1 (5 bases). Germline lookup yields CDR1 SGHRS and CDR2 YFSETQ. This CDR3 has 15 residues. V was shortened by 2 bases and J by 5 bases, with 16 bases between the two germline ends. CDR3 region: CASSFWTQRGTEAFF. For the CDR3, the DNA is TGCGCCAGCAGCTTCTGGACCCAAAGGGGAACTGAAGCTTTCTTT.